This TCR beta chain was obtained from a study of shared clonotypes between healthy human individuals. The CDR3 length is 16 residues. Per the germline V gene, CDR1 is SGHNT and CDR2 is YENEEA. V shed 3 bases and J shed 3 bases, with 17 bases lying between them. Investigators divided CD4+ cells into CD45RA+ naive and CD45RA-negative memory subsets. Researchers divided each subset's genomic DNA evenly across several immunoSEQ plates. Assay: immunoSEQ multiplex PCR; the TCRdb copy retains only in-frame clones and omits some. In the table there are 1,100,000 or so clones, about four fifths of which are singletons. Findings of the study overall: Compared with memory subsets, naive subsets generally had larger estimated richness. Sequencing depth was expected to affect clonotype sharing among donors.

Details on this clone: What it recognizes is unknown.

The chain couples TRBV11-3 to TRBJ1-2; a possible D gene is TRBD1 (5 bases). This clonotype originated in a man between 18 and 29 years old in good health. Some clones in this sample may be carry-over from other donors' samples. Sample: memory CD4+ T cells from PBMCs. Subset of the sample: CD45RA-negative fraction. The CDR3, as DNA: TGTGCCAGCAGCTTGAGGGGTTGGGGGACGGACTATGGCTACACCTTC. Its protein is CASSLRGWGTDYGYTF.